This TCR beta chain was identified in a study of blood T cell repertoires in COVID-19 (dated by TCRdb to the early 2020s). Some background on the complete study: Samples from collaborators originated in the United States, Italy and Spain and spanned both the acute and convalescent phases of COVID-19. Where available, HLA class I and class II types were obtained from metadata supplied by the sample provider rather than from assay-based typing. Deeply sampled blood TCRbeta repertoires from subjects exposed to, actively infected with, or recovered from COVID-19 were included in the dataset. The material from the prospective study consisted of cDNA or gDNA derived from T cells, B-cell-depleted T cells, or PBMCs. The samples were drawn from two sources: the first 160 participants of the ongoing ImmuneRACE study, and over 950 subjects contributed by 6 global collaborators. The repertoires were released in a freely available public database intended as a resource for research on the immune response to SARS-CoV-2. Sample metadata almost always included a de-identified subject ID, COVID-19 status, age in years and sex.

What the research found in general, with its limitations: How much clinical and demographic metadata was included differed by source and by participant, and the metadata was provided uncurated.

TCRbeta CDR3 regions were amplified from genomic DNA using the immunoSEQ Assay, a bias-controlled multiplex PCR. From the authors' description of their analysis: Within the assay, amplification of reference gene primers was used to estimate how many nucleated cells each sample contained. Sequence reads were collapsed and filtered to measure the absolute abundance of every unique TCRbeta CDR3 rearrangement. For each sample, productive Simpson clonality was calculated by taking the square root of Simpson's diversity index across productive rearrangements. This is the immuneACCESS table as TCRdb keeps it, with only in-frame sequences that have V and J called. A part of the clones is gone; compared with another copy, unresolved V genes explain less than half, and the rest is unexplained. D and trimming come from the DNA, and the V and J calls and clone size come from that table. In all, the sample holds about 200,000 clones, and about 85% of those were seen once. The top ten constitute about 4.9% of the sample.

As concerns this clone: No antigen is known for it. Nothing much larger sits one base from this clone, and base qualities are not available.

Collaborating institutions collected whole blood in K2EDTA tubes following their own protocols. Collaborator samples were shipped for TCRbeta analysis as frozen whole blood, isolated PBMCs, or DNA extracted from either sample type. Measured from the cysteine to the phenylalanine, the CDR3 is 14 residues long. Left in the record is the CDR3 DNA by itself, 42 bases read in frame from the first base. V gives up 5 bases and J gives up 8 bases, and the segment between their germline ends measures 18 bases. Sequences SNHLY (CDR1) and FYNNEI (CDR2) are obtained from the germline V gene. The receptor comes from an elderly woman with acute or convalescent COVID-19. The sequence joins TRBV2 to TRBJ1-2; TRBD1 is a weak D gene call, 5 bases matching. The sample taken for sequencing was peripheral blood. This receptor has the CDR3 CASSTVNRLEGYTF. Read as DNA, the sequence is TGTGCCAGCAGTACTGTTAACAGGTTGGAAGGCTACACCTTC.